These T cell receptor beta chains were read from a single sample in a study of blood T cell repertoires in COVID-19. Here immunoSEQ multiplex PCR was the method, and the copy in TCRdb shows in-frame clones only, minus some. The table records 45,000 to 55,000 clones, around 92% of them present only once. The sample taken for sequencing was peripheral blood. Receptors were obtained from a human donor in a cohort sampled during active COVID-19. Each CDR3 is given without its conserved first and last residue.

V gene	J gene	CDR3 protein
TRBV6-5	TRBJ2-4	ASSKRGQNIQY
TRBV7-7	TRBJ2-5	ASSPLAGHQETQY
TRBV27	TRBJ2-2	ASKYGVNTGELF
TRBV24-1	TRBJ2-5	ATSDGGGLAGPRETQY
TRBV9	TRBJ1-1	ASSPSITLRDEAF
TRBV28	TRBJ1-5	ASSFLYGRVDQPQH
TRBV28	TRBJ2-1	ASTLVGLVDPRKF
TRBV19	TRBJ1-1	ASSTGAWTEAF
TRBV6-2/TRBV6-3	TRBJ2-7	ASSSQGRTFYEQY
TRBV7-9	TRBJ2-5	ASSRSGSVQETQY
TRBV3-1/TRBV3-2	TRBJ2-3	ASSQDKIVITDTQY
TRBV27	TRBJ2-7	ASRPPGAASYEQY
TRBV15	TRBJ1-5	ATSPRKGVINQPQH
TRBV20-1	TRBJ1-5	SASGTSDQPQH
TRBV7-9	TRBJ2-1	ASGPGTDYNEQF
TRBV2	TRBJ2-3	ASSPFSTDTQY